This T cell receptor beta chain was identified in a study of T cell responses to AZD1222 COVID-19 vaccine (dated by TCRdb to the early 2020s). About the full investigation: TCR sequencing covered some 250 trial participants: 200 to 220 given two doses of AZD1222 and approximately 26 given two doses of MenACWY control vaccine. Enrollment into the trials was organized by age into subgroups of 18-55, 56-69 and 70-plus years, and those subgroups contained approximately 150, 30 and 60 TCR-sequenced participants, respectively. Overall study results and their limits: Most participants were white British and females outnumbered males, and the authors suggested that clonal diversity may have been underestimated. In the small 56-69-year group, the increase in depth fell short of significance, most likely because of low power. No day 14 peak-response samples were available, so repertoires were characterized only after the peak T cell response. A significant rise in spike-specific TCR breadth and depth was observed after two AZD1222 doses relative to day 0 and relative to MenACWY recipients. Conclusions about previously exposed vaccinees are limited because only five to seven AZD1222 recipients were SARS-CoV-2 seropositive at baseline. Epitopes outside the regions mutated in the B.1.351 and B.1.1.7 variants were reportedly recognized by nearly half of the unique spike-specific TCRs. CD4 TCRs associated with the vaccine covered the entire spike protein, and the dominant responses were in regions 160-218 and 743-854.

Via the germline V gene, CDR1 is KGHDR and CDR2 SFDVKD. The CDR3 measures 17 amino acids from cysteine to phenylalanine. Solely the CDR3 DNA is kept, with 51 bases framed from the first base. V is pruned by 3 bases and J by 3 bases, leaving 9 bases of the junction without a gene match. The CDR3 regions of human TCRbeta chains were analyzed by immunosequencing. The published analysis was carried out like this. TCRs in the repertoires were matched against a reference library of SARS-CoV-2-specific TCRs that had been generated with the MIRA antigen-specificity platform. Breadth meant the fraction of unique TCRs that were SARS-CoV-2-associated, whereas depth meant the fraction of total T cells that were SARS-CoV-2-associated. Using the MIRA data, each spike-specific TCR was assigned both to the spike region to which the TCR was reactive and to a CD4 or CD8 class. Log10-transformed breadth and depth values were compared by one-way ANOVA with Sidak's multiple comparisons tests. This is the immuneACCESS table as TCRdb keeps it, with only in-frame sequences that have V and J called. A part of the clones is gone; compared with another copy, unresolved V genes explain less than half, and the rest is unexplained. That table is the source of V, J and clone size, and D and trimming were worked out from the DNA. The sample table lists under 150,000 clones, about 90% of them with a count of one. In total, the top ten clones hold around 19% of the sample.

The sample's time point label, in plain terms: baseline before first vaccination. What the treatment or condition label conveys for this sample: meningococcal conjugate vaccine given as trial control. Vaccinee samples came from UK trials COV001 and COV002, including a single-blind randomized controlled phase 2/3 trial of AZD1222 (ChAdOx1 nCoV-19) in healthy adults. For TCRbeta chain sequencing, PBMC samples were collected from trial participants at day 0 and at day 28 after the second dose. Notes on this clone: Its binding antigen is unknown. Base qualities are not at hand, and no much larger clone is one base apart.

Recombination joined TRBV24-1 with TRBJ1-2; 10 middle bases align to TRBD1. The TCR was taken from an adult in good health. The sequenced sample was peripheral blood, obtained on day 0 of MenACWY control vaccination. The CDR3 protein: CATSDAPGQGKYYGYTF. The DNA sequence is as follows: TGTGCCACCAGTGATGCACCGGGACAGGGGAAGTACTATGGCTACACCTTC.